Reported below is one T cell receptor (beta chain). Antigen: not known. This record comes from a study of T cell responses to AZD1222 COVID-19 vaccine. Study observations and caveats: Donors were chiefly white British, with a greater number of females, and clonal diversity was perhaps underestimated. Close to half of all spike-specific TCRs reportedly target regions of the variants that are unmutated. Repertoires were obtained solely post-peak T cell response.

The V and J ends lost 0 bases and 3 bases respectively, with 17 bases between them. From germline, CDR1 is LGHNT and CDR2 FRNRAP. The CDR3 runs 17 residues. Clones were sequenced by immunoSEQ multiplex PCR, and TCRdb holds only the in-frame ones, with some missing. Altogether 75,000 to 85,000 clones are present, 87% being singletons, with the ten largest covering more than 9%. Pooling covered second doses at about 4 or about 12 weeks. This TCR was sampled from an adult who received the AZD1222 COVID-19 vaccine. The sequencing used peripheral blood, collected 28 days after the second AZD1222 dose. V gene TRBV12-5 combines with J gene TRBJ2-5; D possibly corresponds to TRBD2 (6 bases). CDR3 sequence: CASGLVAGAGFEETQYF. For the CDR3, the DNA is TGTGCTAGTGGTTTGGTAGCCGGAGCGGGTTTCGAAGAGACCCAGTACTTC. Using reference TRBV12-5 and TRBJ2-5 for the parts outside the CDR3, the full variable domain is DARVTQTPRHKVTEMGQEVTMRCQPILGHNTVFWYRQTMMQGLELLAYFRNRAPLDDSGMPKDRFSAEMPDATLATLKIQPSEPRDSAVYFCASGLVAGAGFEETQYFGPGTRLLVL.